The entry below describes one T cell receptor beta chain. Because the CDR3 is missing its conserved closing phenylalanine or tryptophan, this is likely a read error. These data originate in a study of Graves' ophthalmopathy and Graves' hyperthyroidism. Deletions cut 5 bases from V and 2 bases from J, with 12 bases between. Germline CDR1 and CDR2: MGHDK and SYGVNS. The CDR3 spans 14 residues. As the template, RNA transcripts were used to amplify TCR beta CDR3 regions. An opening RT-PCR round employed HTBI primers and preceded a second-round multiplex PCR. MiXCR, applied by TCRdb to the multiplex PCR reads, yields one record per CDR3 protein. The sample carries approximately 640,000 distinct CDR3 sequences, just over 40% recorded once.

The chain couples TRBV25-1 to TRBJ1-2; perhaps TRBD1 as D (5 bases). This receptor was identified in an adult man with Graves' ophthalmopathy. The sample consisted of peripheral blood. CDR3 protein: CASSLTGTNYGYTS. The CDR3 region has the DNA TGTGCCAGCAGTTTAACCGGGACGAACTATGGCTACACCTCC.